The T cell receptor (beta chain) under discussion was sequenced for a study of beta chain features in type 1 diabetes. V was shortened by 5 bases and J by 2 bases, with 7 bases between the two germline ends. The CDR3 is 12 residues long. Germline-derived CDR1 and CDR2 are SGDLS and YYNGEE. Worth noting for this clone: Its antigen is not known.

cDNA synthesis used the whole RNA isolate, giving expressed TCRB sequences. TCRdb's table, derived via immunoSEQ multiplex PCR, lists solely in-frame clones and lacks some. The sample shows roughly 300,000 clones, around 9% of them seen only once. General study points: Shortening that was moderate but significant affected the TCRB CDR3s of Type 1 diabetes patients in all four CD4+ subsets.

The V gene is TRBV9, the J gene TRBJ1-2, with D uncertain. What was sequenced was central memory CD4+ T cells from blood. This TCR was recovered from a young man with type 1 diabetes. CDR3 DNA sequence: TGTGCCAGCAGATCGGGGAACTATGGCTACACCTTC. Its protein product is CASRSGNYGYTF.